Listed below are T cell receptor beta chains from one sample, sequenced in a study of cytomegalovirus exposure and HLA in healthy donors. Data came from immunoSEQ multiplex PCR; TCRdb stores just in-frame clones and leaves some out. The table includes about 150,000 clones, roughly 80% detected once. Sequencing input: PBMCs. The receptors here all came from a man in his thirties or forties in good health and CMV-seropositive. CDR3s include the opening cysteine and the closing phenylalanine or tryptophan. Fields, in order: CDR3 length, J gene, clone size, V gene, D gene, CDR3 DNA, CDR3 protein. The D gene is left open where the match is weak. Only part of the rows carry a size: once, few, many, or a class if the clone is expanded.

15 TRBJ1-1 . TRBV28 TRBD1 TGTGCCGTCACTCCGGGACAGGGGTTTGGCACTGAAGCTTTCTTT CAVTPGQGFGTEAFF
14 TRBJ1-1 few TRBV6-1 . TGTGCCAGCAGTGAAGCGGCGGGGGACACTGAAGCTTTCTTT CASSEAAGDTEAFF
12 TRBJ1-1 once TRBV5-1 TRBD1 TGCGCTAGCAGCTTGCAGGGGGCTGAAGCTTTCTTT CASSLQGAEAFF
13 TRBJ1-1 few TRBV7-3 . TGTGCCAGCAGCTTAACTCCCGACAGTGAAGCTTTCTTT CASSLTPDSEAFF
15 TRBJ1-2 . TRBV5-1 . TGCGCCAGCAGCTTGGGAGCGGATACTAACTATGGCTACACCTTC CASSLGADTNYGYTF
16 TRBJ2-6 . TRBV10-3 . TGTGCCATCAGTGAGTCAGGGGTTGCTGGGGCCAACGTCCTGACTTTC CAISESGVAGANVLTF
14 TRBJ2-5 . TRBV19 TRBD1 TGTGCCGGAGAACCGGGACAGGGAACTGAGACCCAGTACTTC CAGEPGQGTETQYF
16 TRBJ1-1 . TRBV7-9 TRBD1 TGTGCCAGCAGCTTTTTTCGAACAGGGGGATACACTGAAGCTTTCTTT CASSFFRTGGYTEAFF
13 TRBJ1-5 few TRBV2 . TGTGCCAGCAGCGGGAGGAACAATCAGCCCCAGCATTTT CASSGRNNQPQHF
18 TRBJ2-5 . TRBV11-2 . TGTGCCAGCAGCCAGATCTCCTGGGGCGGGGAGTACCAAGAGACCCAGTACTTC CASSQISWGGEYQETQYF
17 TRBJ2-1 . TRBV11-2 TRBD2 TGTGCCAGCAGGCGCGGAACCCTAGCGGACGCCTACAATGAGCAGTTCTTC CASRRGTLADAYNEQFF
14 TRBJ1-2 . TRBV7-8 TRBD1 TGTGCCAGCACCCGGGACAGGGGATCCTATGGCTACACCTTC CASTRDRGSYGYTF
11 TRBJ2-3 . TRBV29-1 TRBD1 TGCAGCGTTAAGGGGGCCTATACGCAGTATTTT CSVKGAYTQYF
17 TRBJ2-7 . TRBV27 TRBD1 TGTGCCAGCAGTTTATTCCCGACAGGGGGCCTCGTTTACGAGCAGCACTTC CASSLFPTGGLVYEQHF
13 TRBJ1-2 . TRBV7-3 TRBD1 TGTGCCAGCAGCTCGACAGGGTACTATGGCTACACCTTC CASSSTGYYGYTF
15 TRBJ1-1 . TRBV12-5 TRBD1 TGTGCTAGTGGTGAAGGACAGGGTGTGGGTACTGAAGCTTTCTTT CASGEGQGVGTEAFF
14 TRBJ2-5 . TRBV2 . TGTGCCAGCAGTGAAAACAGGCCCCGGGAGACCCAGTACTTC CASSENRPRETQYF
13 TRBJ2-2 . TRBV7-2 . TGTGCCAGCAGAAACATTAATACCGGGGAGCTGTTTTTT CASRNINTGELFF
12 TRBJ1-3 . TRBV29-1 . TGCAGCGTTGAGACTGCTGGAAACACCATATATTTT CSVETAGNTIYF
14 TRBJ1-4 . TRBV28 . TGTGCCAGCAGCACCCGGGACAATAATGAAAAACTGTTTTTT CASSTRDNNEKLFF
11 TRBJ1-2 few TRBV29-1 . TGCAGCGTTGAAGAGGGGGGTGGCTACACCTTC CSVEEGGGYTF
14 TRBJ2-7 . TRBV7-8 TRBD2 TGTGCCAGCAGCTTAGGGCGGGAGGTTGACGAGCAGTACTTC CASSLGREVDEQYF
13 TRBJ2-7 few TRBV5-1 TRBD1 TGCGCCAGCAGCTTCGACAGGGTGGGCGAGCAGTACTTC CASSFDRVGEQYF
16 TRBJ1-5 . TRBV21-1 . TGTGCCAGCAAGACTTCCGGGAAGTATAGCAATCAGCCCCAGCATTTT CASKTSGKYSNQPQHF
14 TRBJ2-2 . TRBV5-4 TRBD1 TGTGCCAGCAGCTACAGGGGGCAGGCCGGGGAGCTGTTTTTT CASSYRGQAGELFF
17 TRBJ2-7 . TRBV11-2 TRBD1 TGTGCCAGCAGTACCGAATCCCTCGTAGACAGGGTCTATGAGCAGTACTTC CASSTESLVDRVYEQYF
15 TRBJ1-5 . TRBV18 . TGTGCCAGCTCACCAGGGGCTGCGGGCAATCAGCCCCAGCATTTT CASSPGAAGNQPQHF
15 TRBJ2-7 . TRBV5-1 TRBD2 TGCGCCAGCAGCTCCGAAGCGGGAGGCCTCGGCGAGCAGTACTTC CASSSEAGGLGEQYF
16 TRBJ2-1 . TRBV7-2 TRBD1 TGTGCCAGCAGCTTAGTTTCAGGGGGCAGCTACAATGAGCAGTTCTTC CASSLVSGGSYNEQFF
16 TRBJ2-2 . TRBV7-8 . TGTGCCAGCAGCCCCTGGGGACATACGAACACCGGGGAGCTGTTTTTT CASSPWGHTNTGELFF
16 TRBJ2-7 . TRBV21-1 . TGTGCCAGCAGCAATAGGACTAGCGCCAACTCCTACGAGCAGTACTTC CASSNRTSANSYEQYF
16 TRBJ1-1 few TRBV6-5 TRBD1 TGTGCCAGCAGTTACTTTCTTCCGGACAGGGGAGGTGAAGCTTTCTTT CASSYFLPDRGGEAFF
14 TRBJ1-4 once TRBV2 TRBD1 TGTGCCAGCAGGCGGGGACAGGGGGCTGAAAAACTGTTTTTT CASRRGQGAEKLFF
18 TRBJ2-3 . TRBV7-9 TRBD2 TGTGCCAGCAGCCGCCGTTATGTAGCGGGAGGGAGCACAGATACGCAGTATTTT CASSRRYVAGGSTDTQYF
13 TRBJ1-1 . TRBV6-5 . TGTGCCACTCTAGGGGGACTGAACACTGAAGCTTTCTTT CATLGGLNTEAFF
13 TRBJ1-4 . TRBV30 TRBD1 TGTGCCTGGGGACAGGGGGCTGATGAAAAACTGTTTTTT CAWGQGADEKLFF
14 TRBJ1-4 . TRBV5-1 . TGCGCCAGCAGCCTCGGGGAGTCTAATGAAAAACTGTTTTTT CASSLGESNEKLFF
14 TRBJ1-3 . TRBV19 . TGTGCCAGTAGTCCCCGGACTTCTGGAAACACCATATATTTT CASSPRTSGNTIYF
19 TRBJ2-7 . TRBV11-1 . TGTGCCAGCAGCGGCGGACAGGGTCGATTAGCGGGCGACACCTACGAGCAGTACTTC CASSGGQGRLAGDTYEQYF
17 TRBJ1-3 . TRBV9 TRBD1 TGTGCCAGCAGCGTAGGACCCCAGGGGGCCGGGGGAAACACCATATATTTT CASSVGPQGAGGNTIYF